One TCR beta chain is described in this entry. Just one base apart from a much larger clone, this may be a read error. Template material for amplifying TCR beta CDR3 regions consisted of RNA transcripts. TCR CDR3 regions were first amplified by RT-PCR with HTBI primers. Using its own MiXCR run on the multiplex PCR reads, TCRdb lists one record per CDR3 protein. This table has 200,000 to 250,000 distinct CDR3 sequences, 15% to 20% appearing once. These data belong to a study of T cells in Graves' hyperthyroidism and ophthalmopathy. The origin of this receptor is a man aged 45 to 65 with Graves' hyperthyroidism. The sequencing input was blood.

Written as DNA, the CDR3 is TGTGCCAGCAGCTTAAGGGTGGGTCGTGGGGGCGCCATGCTTCGAGAGCAGTACTTC. Its translation: CASSLRVGRGGAMLREQYF. The rearrangement joins TRBV7-8 to TRBJ2-7; D may be TRBD1 (6 bases). Germline-derived CDR1 and CDR2 are SGHVS and FQNEAQ. V shed 2 bases and J shed 7 bases, with 30 bases lying between them. This CDR3 contains 19 residues.